This T cell receptor beta chain originates from a study of patients and donors after allogeneic stem cell transplantation. A single record per CDR3 protein comes from TCRdb applying MiXCR to the RT-PCR reads. The table has 20,000 or so distinct CDR3 sequences, around 40% seen once. The V segment lost 6 bases and the J segment 3 bases; nucleotides outside the gene matches: 16. The germline V gene encodes CDR1 DFQATT and CDR2 SNEGSKA (reference sequence). The CDR3 contains 16 residues. This clonotype was counted only a few times. The sequencing input was blood, either unsorted or a sorted T cell fraction (not recorded which). This receptor was taken from a human donor who was either an allogeneic HSCT recipient or a stem cell or donor lymphocyte infusion donor (not recorded which). It is not recorded whose cells these are; they may come from a transplant donor. The rearrangement uses TRBV20-1 and TRBJ1-1; 7 nucleotides line up with TRBD1. For the CDR3, the DNA is TGCAGTGCAACGGGCGGGGACAGCCGACATTACACTGAAGCTTTCTTT. Translating gives CSATGGDSRHYTEAFF.